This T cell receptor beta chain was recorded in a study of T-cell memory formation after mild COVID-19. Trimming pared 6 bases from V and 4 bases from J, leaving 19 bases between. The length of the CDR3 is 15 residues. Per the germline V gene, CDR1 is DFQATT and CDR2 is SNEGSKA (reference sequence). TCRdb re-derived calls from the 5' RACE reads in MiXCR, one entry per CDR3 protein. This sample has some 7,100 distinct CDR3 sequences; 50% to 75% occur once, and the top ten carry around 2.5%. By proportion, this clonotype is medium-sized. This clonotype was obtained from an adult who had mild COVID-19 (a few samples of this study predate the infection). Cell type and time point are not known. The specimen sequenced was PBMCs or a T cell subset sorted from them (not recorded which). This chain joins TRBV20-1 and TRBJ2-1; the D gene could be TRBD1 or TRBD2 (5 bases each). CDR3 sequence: CSADVRQGAYNEQFF. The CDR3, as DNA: TGCAGTGCAGATGTTCGGCAGGGAGCTTACAATGAGCAGTTCTTC.